One and the same sample provided the 24 T cell receptor beta chains below, sequenced in a study of beta chain features in type 1 diabetes. Sequencing targeted expressed TCRB transcripts, as all isolated RNA had been reverse transcribed. Sequencing was performed with immunoSEQ multiplex PCR; in TCRdb, only in-frame clones are kept and a portion is missing. The data contain under 450,000 clones, about 15% of them singletons. Sequencing was performed on naive CD4+ T cells from blood. The receptors originated from a man aged 30 to 39 in good health.

This chain joins TRBV5-1 and TRBJ2-1; the D is unclear. The V end was cut by 2 bases, the J end by 10 bases, with 10 bases between. Germline CDR1 SGHRS, CDR2 YFSETQ. The CDR3 has 12 residues. CDR3 DNA: TGCGCCAGCAGCTTCACGGGCGTCGAGCAGTTCTTC. As protein: CASSFTGVEQFF.

The chain has TRBV30 and TRBJ2-1; 8 bases match TRBD2. Trimming took 1 base from V and 7 from J; bases not matched to a gene: 9. This CDR3 has 15 amino acids. Germline V CDR1 and CDR2: GTSNPN, SVGIG (reference sequence). The CDR3, as DNA: TGTGCCTGGAGTGGTGGCGGGAGGAGTATAAATGAGCAGTTCTTC. This translates into CAWSGGGRSINEQFF.

The rearrangement links TRBV7-2 to TRBJ2-7; D possibly corresponds to TRBD1 (6 bases). The germline CDR1 and CDR2 sequences are SGHTA and FQGNSA. The CDR3 is made up of 13 amino acids. The V and J ends lost 3 bases and 4 bases respectively, with 10 bases between them. The CDR3 reads CASSLMGAYEQYF. The CDR3 region has the DNA TGTGCCAGCAGCTTGATGGGGGCTTACGAGCAGTACTTC. The variable domain in full, completed from reference TRBV7-2 and TRBJ2-7, reads GAGVSQSPSNKVTEKGKDVELRCDPISGHTALYWYRQSLGQGLEFLIYFQGNSAPDKSGLPSDRFSAERTGGSVSTLTIQRTQQEDSAVYLCASSLMGAYEQYFGPGTRLTVT.

With regard to this clone: Other DNA sequences of this sample code for an identical CDR3. V is TRBV25-1 and J is TRBJ1-3; D is unclear. The CDR3 covers 15 residues. Germline assignment: CDR1 MGHDK and CDR2 SYGVNS. With 3 bases removed from V and 0 bases from J, the gap between germline ends came to 9 bases. This CDR3 is CASSDSLISGNTIYF. The CDR3 DNA sequence: TGTGCCAGCAGTGATTCCTTAATCTCTGGAAACACCATATATTTT.

This clone came up a few times. The rearrangement joins TRBV25-1 to TRBJ2-1, with 11 bases fitting TRBD2. This CDR3 region has 16 residues. V lost 1 base to trimming and J lost 8 bases; unmatched junction nucleotides: 7. The germline CDR1 and CDR2 sequences are MGHDK and SYGVNS. CDR3 bases: TGTGCCAGCAGTGAATTCCGACTAGCGGGACTCGATGAGCAGTTCTTC. It translates to CASSEFRLAGLDEQFF.

This clone was seen a handful of times. This chain links TRBV15 with TRBJ1-3; D gene ambiguous. This CDR3 comprises 17 residues. Germline CDR1 LNHNV, CDR2 YYDKDF (reference sequence). Trimming stripped 0 bases from V and 0 bases from J, with 12 bases between. The CDR3 loop is CATSREVGRSSGNTIYF. The CDR3 nucleotides are TGTGCCACCAGCAGAGAAGTGGGCCGCAGCTCTGGAAACACCATATATTTT. The whole variable domain, remainder taken from reference TRBV15 and TRBJ1-3, is DAMVIQNPRYQVTQFGKPVTLSCSQTLNHNVMYWYQQKSSQAPKLLFHYYDKDFNNEADTPDNFQSRRPNTSFCFLDIRSPGLGDTAMYLCATSREVGRSSGNTIYFGEGSWLTVV.

The rearrangement joins TRBV10-3 to TRBJ2-7; 7 bases agree with TRBD1. Germline V gene data show CDR1 as ENHRY and CDR2 as SYGVKD. The CDR3 totals 14 residues. J was trimmed by 6 bases and V by 4 bases; bases with no gene match: 9. The CDR3 DNA reads as TGTGCCATCAGTGGAACAGGGGAACTGTCCGAGCAGTACGTC. This translates into CAISGTGELSEQYV.

The chain links TRBV27 to TRBJ1-1; D gene uncertain. The germline V and J ends were trimmed by 2 bases and 2 bases, with 6 bases remaining between them. Germline CDR1 MNHEY, CDR2 SMNVEV (reference sequence). This CDR3 has 13 amino acids. The CDR3 reads CASSLEANTEAFF. As DNA, the CDR3 is TGTGCCAGCAGTTTAGAGGCCAACACTGAAGCTTTCTTT.

This clone was seen a handful of times. This may be a read error, as it is one base from a much larger clone. Other nucleotide sequences in the sample specify the same CDR3. V gene TRBV7-2 combines with J gene TRBJ2-3; D gene uncertain. Trimming took 1 base from V and 5 from J, leaving 4 bases between them. CDR3 length: 12 residues. Germline V gives CDR1 SGHTA, CDR2 FQGNSA. The CDR3 DNA sequence: TGTGCCAGCAGCTTAGTGGGAGATACGCAGTATTTT. The encoded protein is CASSLVGDTQYF.

Only a few counts were recorded for this clone. The chain employs TRBV5-1 and TRBJ2-7, with TRBD1 matching over 9 bases. With 7 bases clipped from V and 3 bases from J, the junction kept 5 bases outside the gene matches. CDR1 and CDR2 (germline): SGHRS, YFSETQ. The CDR3 spans 13 residues. The CDR3 DNA is TGCGCCAGCCGGGGACAGGGAAACTACGAGCAGTACGTC. It encodes CASRGQGNYEQYV.

J is TRBJ1-1 and V is TRBV30, with a tentative D call TRBD1 (5 bases). Germline loops: CDR1 GTSNPN, CDR2 SVGIG (reference sequence). The CDR3 loop spans 13 amino acids. V lost 7 bases, J lost 1 base, and 13 bases lay in between. The CDR3 DNA follows: TGTGCCTTTCACTGGGGGACGAACACTGAAGCTTTCTTT. Its protein product is CAFHWGTNTEAFF.

In its sample, this clone was seen a few times. The chain combines TRBV7-2 with TRBJ2-1, with D uncertain. Germline V lookup: CDR1 SGHTA, CDR2 FQGNSA. The CDR3 spans 12 residues. The germline V and J ends were trimmed by 5 bases and 10 bases, with 12 bases remaining between them. CDR3 protein: CASSVVLGEQFF. The CDR3, as DNA: TGTGCCAGCAGCGTAGTACTTGGAGAGCAGTTCTTC.

In its sample, this clone was seen a few times. The rearrangement joins TRBV7-9 to TRBJ2-5; 8 bases agree with TRBD2. Unmatched junction bases numbered 5, after V lost 1 base and J lost 4 bases. Germline-derived CDR1 and CDR2 are SEHNR and FQNEAQ (reference sequence). CDR3 length: 15 amino acids. CDR3 in DNA: TGTGCCAGCAGCTTAGAGCCTCTAGCGGGAGAGACCCAGTACTTC. Protein sequence: CASSLEPLAGETQYF.

The chain has TRBV30 and TRBJ2-5; no reliable D call. Germline V CDR1 and CDR2: GTSNPN, SVGIG (reference sequence). The CDR3 totals 13 residues. Trimming took off 3 bases at V and 5 bases at J, with 13 bases between the two ends. CDR3 region: CAWSVRLLETQYF. The CDR3 nucleotides are TGTGCCTGGAGCGTGAGGTTGTTGGAGACCCAGTACTTC.

This clone has only a few counts. The V call is TRBV4-3, the J call TRBJ2-1, with 8 bases that match TRBD2. Germline assignment: CDR1 LGHNA and CDR2 YSLEER. Trimming at V came to 0 bases and at J to 3 bases, leaving 7 bases not matched to a gene. The CDR3 is made up of 17 amino acids. CDR3 residues: CASSQEPGGPSYNEQFF. The CDR3 bases are TGCGCCAGCAGCCAAGAGCCGGGGGGGCCAAGCTACAATGAGCAGTTCTTC.

This clone was counted between two and nine times. This sequence joins TRBV29-1 and TRBJ2-4, with 11 bases aligning to TRBD1. Germline loops: CDR1 SQVTM, CDR2 ANQGSEA. Trimming removed 4 bases from V and 0 bases from J; junction bases left unmatched: 5. CDR3 length: 16 amino acids. The CDR3 is CSVALGTGGAKNIQYF. CDR3 nucleotide sequence: TGCAGCGTTGCCTTAGGGACAGGGGGAGCCAAAAACATTCAGTACTTC. The variable domain in full, with the rest retrieved from reference TRBV29-1 and TRBJ2-4, is SAVISQKPSRDICQRGTSLTIQCQVDSQVTMMFWYRQQPGQSLTLIATANQGSEATYESGFVIDKFPISRPNLTFSTLTVSNMSPEDSSIYLCSVALGTGGAKNIQYFGAGTRLSVL.

This clone has more than one count but fewer than ten. The chain recombines TRBV6-5 with TRBJ1-2; 9 positions agree with TRBD1. The CDR3 has 14 residues. The V and J ends lost 5 bases and 3 bases, in that order; junction bases with no gene match: 4. Germline V lookup: CDR1 MNHEY, CDR2 SVGAGI. Written as DNA, the CDR3 is TGTGCCAGCAGTAAACAGGGGGCTGACTATGGCTACACCTTC. As protein: CASSKQGADYGYTF.

This clone was detected only a few times. This chain joins TRBV4-1 and TRBJ1-2; D may be TRBD1 (6 bases). In germline, CDR1 is MGHRA, CDR2 YSYEKL. This CDR3 has 14 amino acids. Deletions cut 3 bases from V and 9 bases from J, with 17 bases between. The CDR3 loop reads CASSQPGAGVSYTF. DNA for the CDR3: TGCGCCAGCAGCCAGCCAGGGGCGGGAGTAAGCTACACCTTC.

This clone was counted a few times. This chain uses TRBV30 with TRBJ2-5; TRBD1 is a possible D gene (6 bases). This CDR3 is built from 13 residues. Germline V gene data show CDR1 as GTSNPN and CDR2 as SVGIG (reference sequence). V lost 5 bases and J 5 bases, leaving 15 bases between the germline ends. The CDR3 nucleotides read TGTGCCTGGGTACAACAGGGTTTGGAGACCCAGTACTTC. Translating gives CAWVQQGLETQYF.

This clone occurred a few times. The genes are TRBV10-3 and TRBJ1-2; 7 bases line up with TRBD1. The junction had 9 bases not matched to a gene; V was cut back by 0 bases and J by 8 bases. CDR3 length: 15 residues. Per the germline V gene, CDR1 is ENHRY and CDR2 is SYGVKD. CDR3 sequence: CAISESEGANSGYTF. As DNA, the CDR3 is TGTGCCATCAGTGAGTCGGAGGGGGCTAACTCCGGCTACACCTTC.

This clone was seen only a few times. This chain connects TRBV5-1 to TRBJ2-4; perhaps TRBD2 as D (5 bases). CDR1 is SGHRS and CDR2 is YFSETQ in the germline V gene. The V end was cut by 4 bases, the J end by 0 bases, with 14 bases between. The CDR3 covers 16 residues. Written as DNA, the CDR3 is TGCGCCAGCAGCGTCGGAGGTTGGACAGCCAAAAACATTCAGTACTTC. Its protein product is CASSVGGWTAKNIQYF.

The V gene is TRBV6-5, the J gene TRBJ2-3; no reliable D call. CDR1 and CDR2 from the germline V gene are MNHEY and SVGAGI. CDR3 length: 15 residues. V lost 5 bases and J lost 5, with 17 bases in between. The DNA of the CDR3 is TGTGCCAGCAGTCGCCCATCTGGAGCTGGAGATACGCAGTATTTT. This sequence encodes CASSRPSGAGDTQYF.

This clone was observed a handful of times. V and J are TRBV11-3 and TRBJ2-3; TRBD2 aligns across 9 bases. Germline CDR1 and CDR2: SGHNT and YENEEA. With V trimmed by 5 bases and J by 2 bases, 5 bases remained unmatched. This CDR3 spans 15 amino acids. The CDR3 sequence: CASSHPGLATDTQYF. The DNA of the CDR3 is TGTGCCAGCAGCCACCCGGGACTAGCCACAGATACGCAGTATTTT.

The rearrangement joins TRBV15 to TRBJ1-5; no reliable D call. Per germline, CDR1 LNHNV and CDR2 YYDKDF (reference sequence). Trimming stripped 5 bases from V and 7 bases from J, with 18 bases between. This CDR3 is built from 15 residues. The CDR3 spells CATSFRREVGQPQHF. Here the CDR3 DNA reads TGTGCCACCAGCTTCAGGCGAGAGGTCGGGCAGCCCCAGCATTTT.